This TCR beta chain is from a study of cytomegalovirus exposure and HLA in healthy donors. V shed 6 bases and J shed 9 bases, with 19 bases lying between them. Germline V gene data show CDR1 as MDHEN and CDR2 as SYDVKM. This CDR3 is 14 amino acids long. In the PCR, 60 Vbeta and 13 Jbeta primers were used. Sequencing was performed with immunoSEQ multiplex PCR; in TCRdb, only in-frame clones are kept and a portion is missing. The sample holds 60,000 or so clones, around 86% seen once. Input material: PBMCs. This chain joins TRBV28 and TRBJ2-3, with D possibly being TRBD1 (7 bases). The source of this sequence is a female donor in good health and CMV-seronegative. The CDR3 is CASRSTGMGGTQYF. Here the CDR3 DNA reads TGTGCCAGCAGATCGACAGGGATGGGAGGAACGCAGTATTTT.